A single sample is the source of the 14 T cell receptor beta chains below, sequenced in a study of blood T cell repertoires in COVID-19. Profiled with immunoSEQ multiplex PCR; TCRdb holds only in-frame clones, not every one. The sample gives about 180,000 clones, about 84% of which show up once; roughly 6.3% is in the top ten. What was sequenced was peripheral blood. These TCRs come from a human donor in a cohort sampled during active COVID-19.

This chain connects TRBV3-1 (or the pseudogene TRBV3-2) to TRBJ1-2, with TRBD1 matching over 7 bases. CDR1 is LGHDT, CDR2 YNNKEL, per germline (reference sequence). The CDR3 has 13 residues. The V gene end was trimmed by 6 bases and the J gene end by 2 bases; junction bases not matched to a gene: 3. In DNA, the CDR3 is TGTGCCAGCAGTCCGACAGGGAACTATGGCTACACCTTC. Amino acids: CASSPTGNYGYTF.

CDR3 coding DNA: TGTGCCAGCCCGACCCCCGACAGGGGGCGAAATGCCTATGGCTACACCTTC. This gives the protein CASPTPDRGRNAYGYTF. The chain links TRBV2 to TRBJ1-2, with 10 bases matching TRBD1. The CDR3 runs 17 residues. V dropped 8 bases and J dropped 4; count of bases not matched to a gene: 16. Germline values: CDR1 SNHLY, CDR2 FYNNEI.

Note on this clone: This sample includes further DNA sequences coding for the same CDR3. The rearrangement links TRBV2 to TRBJ2-7; 8 bases line up with TRBD1. V was clipped by 5 bases and J by 6 bases; unmatched bases: 0. Germline V CDR1 and CDR2: SNHLY, FYNNEI. This CDR3 has 11 residues. CDR3 amino acids: CASSTGGEQYF. The DNA for the CDR3 is TGTGCCAGCAGTACAGGGGGCGAGCAGTACTTC. Drawing the rest from reference TRBV2 and TRBJ2-7, the complete variable domain is EPEVTQTPSHQVTQMGQEVILRCVPISNHLYFYWYRQILGQKVEFLVSFYNNEISEKSEIFDDQFSVERPDGSNFTLKIRSTKLEDSAMYFCASSTGGEQYFGPGTRLTVT.

J is TRBJ2-3 and V is TRBV6-5, with 9 bases lining up with TRBD1. From germline, CDR1 is MNHEY and CDR2 SVGAGI. The V segment lost 4 bases and the J segment 8 bases; nucleotides outside the gene matches: 10. This CDR3 spans 15 amino acids. The DNA of the CDR3 is TGTGCCAGCAGTTCAGGACAGGGGCTTGATTCTACGCAGTATTTT. This encodes CASSSGQGLDSTQYF.

The J gene is TRBJ1-2, the V gene TRBV7-8; possibly TRBD1 for D (5 bases). Germline values: CDR1 SGHVS, CDR2 FQNEAQ. The V end was cut by 0 bases, the J end by 2 bases, with 10 bases between. The CDR3 runs to 15 residues. CDR3 region: CASSLATGLNYGYTF. CDR3 coding DNA: TGTGCCAGCAGCTTAGCCACGGGACTGAACTATGGCTACACCTTC.

Only one count was recorded for this clone. The CDR3 protein is CASSQPSRQGFTEAFF. The DNA for the CDR3 is TGTGCCAGCAGCCAACCTAGCCGACAGGGCTTCACTGAAGCTTTCTTT. The chain employs TRBV4-2 and TRBJ1-1; TRBD1 aligns across 7 bases. J lost 4 bases, V lost 2 bases, and 10 bases had no gene match. CDR3 length: 16 residues. Germline V lookup: CDR1 LGHNA, CDR2 YNFKEQ.

The CDR3 DNA follows: TGTGCCAGCAGTGAATATGAGGGCCCGCGGGCTTTCTTT. Its translation is CASSEYEGPRAFF. This sequence joins TRBV25-1 and TRBJ1-1; no clear D gene. CDR1 is MGHDK and CDR2 is SYGVNS in the germline V gene. The CDR3 covers 13 residues. V was clipped by 0 bases and J by 11 bases, with 13 bases between them. Full variable domain (remainder filled in from reference TRBV25-1 and TRBJ1-1): EADIYQTPRYLVIGTGKKITLECSQTMGHDKMYWYQQDPGMELHLIHYSYGVNSTEKGDLSSESTVSRIRTEHFPLTLESARPSHTSQYLCASSEYEGPRAFFGQGTRLTVV.

The DNA of the CDR3 is TGTGCCAGCTCACCGGGGGACAGCTACAATGAGCAGTTCTTC. Its translation: CASSPGDSYNEQFF. This chain links TRBV18 with TRBJ2-1; 7 positions match TRBD1. Trimming at V came to 3 bases and at J to 3 bases, leaving 2 bases not matched to a gene. The CDR3 spans 14 residues. Germline lookup yields CDR1 KGHSH and CDR2 LQKENI.

This sequence joins TRBV10-3 and TRBJ1-1; D gene uncertain. V was cut by 1 base and J by 0 bases, with 6 bases left in between. Germline V gives CDR1 ENHRY, CDR2 SYGVKD. This CDR3 spans 14 amino acids. The CDR3 is CAISELRVNTEAFF. The CDR3, as DNA: TGTGCCATCAGTGAGTTGAGGGTGAACACTGAAGCTTTCTTT.

Only one count was recorded for this clone. The rearrangement uses TRBV11-2 and TRBJ2-7; 9 positions agree with TRBD1. Unmatched junction bases numbered 6, after V lost 1 base and J lost 5 bases. CDR1 is SGHAT and CDR2 is FQNNGV in the germline V gene. This CDR3 region has 15 residues. CDR3 amino acids: CASSLAGQGKDEQYF. CDR3 DNA: TGTGCCAGCAGCTTAGCCGGACAGGGGAAGGACGAGCAGTACTTC.

The chain combines TRBV10-2 with TRBJ1-1, with unresolved D. Germline V gene data show CDR1 as WSHSY and CDR2 as SAAADI. With 2 bases removed from V and 4 bases from J, the gap between germline ends came to 17 bases. The CDR3 runs 16 residues. DNA for the CDR3: TGCGCCAGCAGTGAGATACGTCGGGGAGGCGGCACTGAAGCTTTCTTT. It codes for CASSEIRRGGGTEAFF.

With regard to this clone: The sample contains more than one DNA sequence encoding this CDR3. The chain is built from TRBV19 and TRBJ1-1, with 9 bases identical to TRBD1. The germline CDR1 and CDR2 sequences are LNHDA and SQIVND (reference sequence). J was trimmed by 4 bases and V by 4 bases; bases with no gene match: 1. This CDR3 spans 13 amino acids. CDR3 sequence (DNA): TGTGCCAGTAGTACGACAGGGGGCACTGAAGCTTTCTTT. The encoded protein is CASSTTGGTEAFF.

The V gene is TRBV10-2, the J gene TRBJ2-5; 8 bases are shared with TRBD2. The J segment lost 3 bases and the V segment lost 3 bases, leaving 6 bases of the junction unmatched. The CDR3 covers 15 residues. CDR1 is WSHSY and CDR2 is SAAADI in the germline V gene. The CDR3 protein is CASSERKLAEETQYF. In DNA, the CDR3 is TGCGCCAGCAGTGAACGTAAACTAGCGGAAGAGACCCAGTACTTC.

This clone came up once. V and J are TRBV10-3 and TRBJ2-7, with D tentatively TRBD1 (6 bases). The CDR3 has 15 residues. The germline CDR1 and CDR2 sequences are ENHRY and SYGVKD. Deletions cut 0 bases from V and 3 bases from J, with 12 bases between. In DNA, the CDR3 is TGTGCCATCAGTGAGTCTGGGACAAAGATCTACGAGCAGTACTTC. Translation gives CAISESGTKIYEQYF.